The 27 T cell receptor beta chains listed next were all sequenced from one sample in a study of T-cell memory formation after mild COVID-19. TCRdb re-called the 5' RACE reads with MiXCR, one entry per CDR3 protein. The sample carries roughly 400,000 distinct CDR3 sequences, roughly 17% recorded once. Sequenced sample: PBMCs or a T cell subset sorted from them (not recorded which). The receptors shown here come from a young man who had mild COVID-19 (a few samples of this study predate the infection). Cell type and time point are not known.

This clonotype was detected ten times or more. The chain links TRBV20-1 to TRBJ1-5; TRBD1 is a possible D gene (5 bases). V gave up 8 bases and J gave up 0 bases, with 11 bases separating them. CDR1 is DFQATT and CDR2 is SNEGSKA in the germline V gene (reference sequence). CDR3 length: 13 amino acids. CDR3 amino acids: CSSGDPSNQPQHF. The CDR3 DNA reads as TGCAGTTCGGGGGACCCTAGCAATCAGCCCCAGCATTTT.

The chain carries TRBV6-8 and TRBJ2-7; D could derive from TRBD1 or TRBD2 (5 bases each). The germline V gene has CDR1 MNHGY and CDR2 SAAAGT. The CDR3 spans 12 residues. For the CDR3, the DNA is TGTGCCAGCAGTACCCTTTCTACCAGGGAGAACGTC. Translated, it gives CASSTLSTRENV.

This clonotype was recorded only once. This sequence may be a read error, since a much larger clone differs from it by one base. V gene TRBV6-5 combines with J gene TRBJ2-5, with TRBD2 identical over 8 bases. CDR3 length equals 13 residues. J gave up 0 bases and V 10 bases, and 4 bases lay outside the gene matches. The germline V gene has CDR1 MNHEY and CDR2 SVGAGI. CDR3 sequence reads: CATFSGNQETQYF. The CDR3 bases are TGTGCCACCTTTAGCGGGAACCAAGAGACCCAGTACTTC.

The chain has TRBV4-2 and TRBJ2-7; D may be TRBD2 (5 bases). Trimming left V 1 base short and J 0 bases short, with 10 bases between. The CDR3 consists of 15 residues. Looked up from germline, CDR1 is LGHNA and CDR2 is YNFKEQ. The CDR3 reads CASSQGSGGSYEQYF. The CDR3 DNA reads TGTGCCAGCAGCCAAGGTTCCGGAGGCTCCTACGAGCAGTACTTC.

The chain recombines TRBV20-1 with TRBJ1-5, with D uncertain. The germline gives CDR1 DFQATT, CDR2 SNEGSKA (reference sequence). The CDR3 extends over 14 amino acids. Trimming pared 4 bases from V and 3 bases from J, leaving 13 bases between. The CDR3 DNA is TGCAGTGCTATGATGCGCCGGATCAATCAGCCCCAGCATTTT. This codes for CSAMMRRINQPQHF.

The rearrangement joins TRBV6-1 to TRBJ2-7, with D possibly TRBD2 on 7 matching bases. The V and J ends lost 4 bases and 5 bases respectively, with 15 bases between them. The CDR3 extends over 14 amino acids. CDR1 and CDR2 from the germline V gene are MNHNS and SASEGT. The CDR3 reads CASSVVGGRHEQYV. The CDR3 DNA reads TGTGCCAGCAGTGTGGTGGGGGGGCGGCACGAGCAGTACGTC.

The chain links TRBV2 to TRBJ1-1; 10 nucleotides match TRBD1. This CDR3 has 14 amino acids. Per germline, CDR1 SNHLY and CDR2 FYNNEI. Trimming removed 7 bases from V and 5 bases from J; junction bases left unmatched: 7. The CDR3 loop reads CASTSGTGVTEAFF. The CDR3 coding sequence is TGTGCCAGCACCTCCGGGACAGGGGTAACTGAAGCTTTCTTT.

This clonotype was counted a few times. The rearrangement joins TRBV5-1 to TRBJ2-2, with no clear D. The germline CDR1 and CDR2 sequences are SGHRS and YFSETQ. The V end lost 6 bases, the J end lost 0 bases, and 15 bases lay between the germline ends. The CDR3 has 16 residues. Here the CDR3 reads CASTNQVPANTGELFF. CDR3 DNA sequence: TGCGCCAGCACGAATCAAGTTCCCGCGAACACCGGGGAGCTGTTTTTT.

The chain employs TRBV14 and TRBJ1-1, with 7 bases fitting TRBD1. Germline CDR1 SGHDN, CDR2 FVKESK. CDR3 length equals 15 residues. Losses at the gene ends were 4 bases for V and 0 bases for J; bases not matched to a gene: 5. As DNA, the CDR3 is TGTGCCAGCAGCCTTCTGGGACAGCTGAACACTGAAGCTTTCTTT. Its translation: CASSLLGQLNTEAFF.

V usage is TRBV2 and J usage is TRBJ1-5; 7 bases fit TRBD1. In germline, CDR1 is SNHLY, CDR2 FYNNEI. V dropped 4 bases and J dropped 1; count of bases not matched to a gene: 7. The CDR3 consists of 16 residues. The CDR3 DNA reads TGTGCCAGCAGTGTACGACAGGGCAGGAGCAATCAGCCCCAGCATTTT. Translation: CASSVRQGRSNQPQHF.

In its sample, this clonotype was seen many times. The chain employs TRBV6-2 or TRBV6-3 and TRBJ2-2; D is possibly TRBD1 (5 bases). CDR3 size: 15 residues. V lost 8 bases and J 3 bases, leaving 16 bases between the germline ends. Germline CDR1 is MNHEY and CDR2 is SVGEGT. The CDR3, as DNA: TGTGCCAGCGAACGAGCACAGGAATACACCGGGGAGCTGTTTTTT. This codes for CASERAQEYTGELFF.

This chain connects TRBV18 to TRBJ2-1, with D tentatively TRBD1 or TRBD2 (5 bases each). The germline CDR1 and CDR2 sequences are KGHSH and LQKENI. Trimming removed 2 bases from V and 6 bases from J, with 11 bases in between. This CDR3 contains 14 residues. CDR3 in DNA: TGTGCCAGCTCACCAGACAGCGGTACCAATGAGCAGTTCTTC. This codes for CASSPDSGTNEQFF.

This chain links TRBV20-1 with TRBJ2-7; no clear D. CDR3 length: 13 amino acids. Germline CDR1 DFQATT, CDR2 SNEGSKA (reference sequence). V gave up 1 base and J gave up 3 bases, with 10 bases separating them. CDR3 sequence reads: CSARGREVYEQYF. In DNA, the CDR3 is TGCAGTGCTAGAGGCCGCGAAGTCTACGAGCAGTACTTC.

This clonotype came up a few times. The chain links TRBV6-2 or TRBV6-3 to TRBJ1-1; D might be TRBD1 (5 bases). The CDR3 is 15 amino acids. Between the trimmed V and J ends, which lost 2 bases and 0 bases, there was a span of 10 bases. Germline CDR1 MNHEY, CDR2 SVGEGT. The chain's CDR3 is CASSYGGAMNTEAFF. CDR3 nucleotides: TGTGCCAGCAGTTACGGTGGGGCTATGAACACTGAAGCTTTCTTT.

This clonotype has a count of ten or more. The genes are TRBV14 and TRBJ1-1; D is undetermined. The CDR3 is made up of 13 amino acids. The V end lost 3 bases, the J end lost 0 bases, and 5 bases lay between the germline ends. Germline values: CDR1 SGHDN, CDR2 FVKESK. CDR3 in DNA: TGTGCCAGCAGCCACGGGATGAACACTGAAGCTTTCTTT. It specifies CASSHGMNTEAFF.

The chain has TRBV5-1 and TRBJ2-1; TRBD2 matches 8 bases. V lost 5 bases and J lost 2; bases outside the gene matches: 9. CDR1 and CDR2 (germline): SGHRS, YFSETQ. The CDR3 spans 16 residues. Here the CDR3 reads CASRPWAGGPYNEQFF. CDR3 bases: TGCGCCAGCAGACCCTGGGCGGGGGGCCCCTACAATGAGCAGTTCTTC.

This clonotype turned up a few times. V gene TRBV12-3 or TRBV12-4 combines with J gene TRBJ2-7; TRBD1 aligns across 8 bases. This CDR3 is built from 15 residues. V was clipped by 2 bases and J by 3 bases; unmatched bases: 6. The CDR3 loop is CASSLSSRGLYEQYF. As DNA, the CDR3 is TGTGCCAGCAGTTTATCGTCCAGGGGGCTCTACGAGCAGTACTTC.

The J gene is TRBJ2-7, the V gene TRBV3-1; 8 nucleotides align to TRBD1. Germline trimming cut 2 bases from V and 5 bases from J; bases unmatched to any gene: 11. The germline V gene has CDR1 LGHDT and CDR2 YNNKEL (reference sequence). The length of the CDR3 is 16 residues. This chain's CDR3 is CASSQSEGTGGDEQYV. CDR3 bases: TGTGCCAGCAGCCAATCTGAGGGGACAGGCGGGGACGAGCAGTACGTC.

Concerning this clonotype: A junction boundary mismatches the germline segment, possibly from a read error. The J gene is TRBJ2-2, the V gene TRBV7-2, with a possible D match to TRBD2 (5 bases). The CDR3 has 14 residues. Germline loops: CDR1 SGHTA, CDR2 FQGNSA. The CDR3: CASSLVINTGEMFF. The DNA for the CDR3 is TGTGCCAGCAGCTTAGTTATAAACACCGGGGAGATGTTTTTT.

This clonotype showed up many times. The rearrangement uses TRBV3-1 and TRBJ2-4, with D tentatively TRBD1 (5 bases). CDR3 size: 13 residues. Germline CDR1 is LGHDT and CDR2 is YNNKEL (reference sequence). The V end lost 0 bases, the J end lost 7 bases, and 7 bases lay between the germline ends. The CDR3 DNA is TGTGCCAGCAGCCAAGATTCAGGGAACATTCAGTACTTC. It yields the protein CASSQDSGNIQYF.

The V and J genes are TRBV6-5 and TRBJ2-3, with D perhaps matching TRBD2 (5 bases). Germline V gene sequence: CDR1 MNHEY, CDR2 SVGAGI. V lost 0 bases and J 6 bases, leaving 10 bases between the germline ends. The CDR3 is 14 amino acids. Here the CDR3 reads CASSYSGVRDTQYF. The CDR3 region has the DNA TGTGCCAGCAGTTACTCCGGGGTTCGGGATACGCAGTATTTT.

This clonotype showed up many times. The V call is TRBV6-5, the J call TRBJ2-3, with 9 bases lining up with TRBD2. CDR3 length: 16 amino acids. Germline V gene data show CDR1 as MNHEY and CDR2 as SVGAGI. J lost 2 bases, V lost 5 bases, and 8 bases had no gene match. As DNA, the CDR3 is TGTGCCAGCAGTCGGCTGACTAGCGGAGTCACAGATACGCAGTATTTT. Amino acid sequence: CASSRLTSGVTDTQYF.

This clonotype showed up just a few times. The chain uses TRBV5-4 and TRBJ2-6, with D perhaps given as TRBD1 or TRBD2 (5 bases each). Germline assignment: CDR1 SGHNT and CDR2 YYREEE (reference sequence). The CDR3 has 17 amino acids. Trimming stripped 6 bases from V and 1 base from J, with 17 bases between. The CDR3, as DNA: TGTGCCAGCACCGTCCCGGGACGGGGATCTGGGGCCAACGTCCTGACTTTC. The encoded protein is CASTVPGRGSGANVLTF.

This clonotype was picked up a small number of times. This chain joins TRBV7-2 and TRBJ1-2, with a weak D call TRBD1 (6 bases). Germline loops: CDR1 SGHTA, CDR2 FQGNSA. CDR3 size: 15 residues. Trimming cost V 1 base and J 4 bases, with 13 bases left between them. This CDR3 is CASSLGGGVVYGYTF. The CDR3 nucleotides read TGTGCCAGCAGCTTAGGAGGGGGGGTAGTCTATGGCTACACCTTC.

The CDR3: CSAPRGPEAFF. In DNA form, the CDR3 reads TGCAGCGCGCCAAGGGGACCTGAAGCTTTCTTT. The chain combines TRBV29-1 with TRBJ1-1, with D possibly matching TRBD1 (5 bases). The V gene lost 7 bases and the J gene lost 6 bases, with 12 bases spanning the gap. The CDR3 covers 11 residues. Germline loops: CDR1 SQVTM, CDR2 ANQGSEA.

This clonotype was seen only a few times. The chain has TRBV5-1 and TRBJ2-3; 8 bases are a match to TRBD1. Germline V lookup: CDR1 SGHRS, CDR2 YFSETQ. The CDR3 is 15 residues long. J was trimmed by 8 bases and V by 1 base; bases with no gene match: 9. The CDR3 here is CASSLSQGAYGTQYF. The CDR3 DNA reads as TGCGCCAGCAGCTTGTCCCAGGGGGCCTACGGTACGCAGTATTTT.

The gene calls are TRBV6-5 and TRBJ2-4; possibly TRBD2 for D (6 bases). Germline V gene sequence: CDR1 MNHEY, CDR2 SVGAGI. This CDR3 comprises 15 residues. Trimming took off 6 bases at V and 4 bases at J, with 16 bases between the two ends. The CDR3 loop reads CASSSPTGGKNIQYF. As DNA, the CDR3 is TGTGCCAGCAGCAGTCCGACTGGAGGGAAAAACATTCAGTACTTC.